Following are 12 T cell receptor beta chains from one sample sequenced in a study of blood T cell repertoires in COVID-19. Libraries were prepared by immunoSEQ multiplex PCR; TCRdb keeps only in-frame clonotypes and omits some of them. The sample carries about 140,000 clones, roughly 80% recorded once. The sample was peripheral blood. Receptors originate from a woman aged 50 to 60 with active or convalescent COVID-19.

The chain combines TRBV24-1 with TRBJ2-3, with TRBD2 identical over 10 bases. The CDR3 consists of 16 residues. Germline-derived CDR1 and CDR2 are KGHDR and SFDVKD. V shed 4 bases, J shed 2 bases, and the junction held 5 bases outside the gene matches. CDR3 DNA sequence: TGTGCCACCAGTGAGCCGACTAGCGGGCTCACAGATACGCAGTATTTT. It yields the protein CATSEPTSGLTDTQYF.

There are many counts of this clone. This rearrangement joins TRBV15 to TRBJ2-2, with no clear D. This CDR3 is built from 16 residues. The germline gives CDR1 LNHNV, CDR2 YYDKDF (reference sequence). Trimming left V 0 bases short and J 5 bases short, with 13 bases between. CDR3 coding DNA: TGTGCCACCAGCAGAGATCGTTTAAGTCGGACCGGGGAGCTGTTTTTT. Translated, it gives CATSRDRLSRTGELFF.

The chain carries TRBV29-1 and TRBJ2-3; 9 bases map to TRBD2. Germline V CDR1 and CDR2: SQVTM, ANQGSEA. V was pared by 7 bases and J by 4 bases, with 9 bases of the junction left unmatched. This CDR3 has 14 residues. DNA of the CDR3: TGCAGCGGTGGCAGCGGGGGGACCCCAGATACGCAGTATTTT. Translating it yields CSGGSGGTPDTQYF.

This clone showed up just a few times. The chain has TRBV6-2 or TRBV6-3 and TRBJ2-3, with 7 bases lining up with TRBD1. The V gene's germline CDR1 is MNHEY and CDR2 SVGEGT. The CDR3 length is 13 residues. Losses at the gene ends were 5 bases for V and 4 bases for J; bases not matched to a gene: 3. The CDR3 DNA reads TGTGCCAGCAGTATTGGGACAGCAGATACGCAGTATTTT. This sequence encodes CASSIGTADTQYF.

The chain carries TRBV4-2 and TRBJ1-2; possible D gene TRBD1, 5 bases. Germline V CDR1 and CDR2: LGHNA, YNFKEQ. The V and J ends lost 1 base and 0 bases respectively, with 9 bases between them. The CDR3 consists of 15 residues. The CDR3 DNA reads as TGTGCCAGCAGCCAAGTGCAGGGCCCTAACTATGGCTACACCTTC. Protein sequence: CASSQVQGPNYGYTF.

CDR3 region: CAISERTGESSEQYF. The CDR3 nucleotides read TGTGCCATCAGTGAAAGGACAGGGGAGTCCAGCGAGCAGTACTTC. The rearrangement joins TRBV10-3 to TRBJ2-7; 9 bases are shared with TRBD1. Germline V CDR1 and CDR2: ENHRY, SYGVKD. The V segment lost 3 bases and the J segment 6 bases; nucleotides outside the gene matches: 9. The CDR3 runs to 15 residues.

The V and J genes are TRBV6-2 or TRBV6-3 and TRBJ1-4; TRBD1 matches at 9 bases. Germline loops: CDR1 MNHEY, CDR2 SVGEGT. Trimming took 4 bases from V and 5 from J; bases not matched to a gene: 2. The CDR3 extends over 14 amino acids. For the CDR3, the DNA is TGTGCCAGCAGTTGGACAGGGGAAAATGAAAAACTGTTTTTT. This sequence encodes CASSWTGENEKLFF.

The genes are TRBV7-6 and TRBJ2-7; 7 bases are a match to TRBD1. Unmatched junction bases numbered 10, after V lost 4 bases and J lost 1 base. The CDR3 runs to 16 residues. Germline assignment: CDR1 SGHVS and CDR2 FNYEAQ. The CDR3 DNA sequence: TGTGCCAGCAGCTCGTTAGACAGGGAAGTATCCTACGAGCAGTACTTC. This gives the protein CASSSLDREVSYEQYF.

The chain couples TRBV19 to TRBJ1-2; 9 bases match TRBD1. This CDR3 region has 14 residues. V was clipped by 6 bases and J by 3 bases; unmatched bases: 5. Germline assignment: CDR1 LNHDA and CDR2 SQIVND (reference sequence). The CDR3 is CASSRTGDYYGYTF. The DNA of the CDR3 is TGTGCCAGTAGCCGGACAGGGGACTACTATGGCTACACCTTC.

The V gene is TRBV27, the J gene TRBJ1-2, with a tentative D call TRBD1 (5 bases). CDR3 length: 14 residues. Trimming cost V 6 bases and J 4 bases, with 15 bases left between them. The germline gives CDR1 MNHEY, CDR2 SMNVEV (reference sequence). This chain's CDR3 is CASSSGLGGYGYTF. The CDR3 DNA reads TGTGCCAGCAGCTCAGGACTGGGGGGCTATGGCTACACCTTC.

V gene TRBV20-1 combines with J gene TRBJ2-7; no clear D. There are 11 residues in the CDR3. The germline V and J ends were trimmed by 5 bases and 2 bases, with 7 bases remaining between them. Germline CDR1 and CDR2: DFQATT and SNEGSKA (reference sequence). Written as DNA, the CDR3 is TGCAGTGCTTATAGTACCTACGAGCAGTACTTC. As protein: CSAYSTYEQYF.

This sequence joins TRBV4-2 and TRBJ1-2, with 7 positions matching TRBD1. J lost 1 base, V lost 1 base, and 9 bases had no gene match. Germline CDR1 is LGHNA and CDR2 is YNFKEQ. There are 17 residues in the CDR3. The CDR3 protein is CASSQAYRQGNNYGYTF. CDR3 coding DNA: TGTGCCAGCAGCCAAGCCTATAGACAGGGAAATAACTATGGCTACACCTTC.